The subject of this entry is one T cell receptor beta chain. This sample was taken from a study of T-cell memory formation after mild COVID-19. One entry per CDR3 protein, called by TCRdb with MiXCR from the 5' RACE reads. The table shows roughly 620,000 distinct CDR3 sequences, with under 20% occurring only once. V lost 1 base and J 3 bases, leaving 3 bases between the germline ends. This CDR3 has 12 amino acids. CDR1 is MNHNS and CDR2 is SASEGT in the germline V gene. The sequenced material came from PBMCs or a T cell subset sorted from them (not recorded which). The TCR was taken from an adult woman who had mild COVID-19 (a few samples of this study predate the infection). Cell type and time point are not known. This rearrangement joins TRBV6-1 to TRBJ1-2; unclear D gene. The CDR3 sequence: CASSEGYYGYTF. CDR3 in DNA: TGTGCCAGCAGTGAAGGTTACTATGGCTACACCTTC.